The source of this T cell receptor beta chain is a study of T cell repertoires in cytomegalovirus infection. As for the study in general: Public TCR beta signatures marked donors with CMV infection and the matching HLA.

V shed 6 bases, J shed 2 bases, and the junction held 13 bases outside the gene matches. The CDR3 loop spans 17 amino acids. From germline, CDR1 is MNHNS and CDR2 SASEGT. TCRdb called the reads again in MiXCR, with one record for every CDR3 protein. Here the sample spans hundreds of thousands of distinct CDR3 sequences, roughly 36% being singletons. Note on this clonotype: Its antigen remains unknown.

The rearrangement uses TRBV6-1 and TRBJ1-1, with 9 bases aligning to TRBD1. The starting material was cultured PBMCs, obtained from culture after CMV antigen stimulation. The clonotype was recovered from a human donor in good health (CMV status not recorded). Some clones in this sample may be carry-over from other donors' samples. The CDR3 loop is CASRAWGDRVRNTEAFF. Written as DNA, the CDR3 is TGTGCCAGCAGAGCCTGGGGGGACAGGGTGAGAAACACTGAAGCTTTCTTT.